The source of this TCR beta chain is a study of T cell responses to AZD1222 COVID-19 vaccine. Doses given second, at about 4 or about 12 weeks, were pooled. The CDR3 has 13 amino acids. Germline V gives CDR1 SGHRS, CDR2 YFSETQ. Trimming removed 3 bases from V and 8 bases from J, with 14 bases in between. The repertoire was sequenced with immunoSEQ multiplex PCR; TCRdb's copy has only in-frame clones and lacks some. This table has around 150,000 clones, around 89% appearing once. The chain recombines TRBV5-1 with TRBJ1-1; the D is unclear. This TCR was recovered from an adult who received the AZD1222 COVID-19 vaccine. The starting material was peripheral blood, obtained 28 days after the second AZD1222 dose. CDR3 loop: CASSSSVPQEAFF. The CDR3, as DNA: TGCGCCAGCAGCTCCTCAGTCCCTCAGGAAGCTTTCTTT.